Sequencing of this T cell receptor beta chain was carried out in a study of PD-1 blockade in classical Hodgkin lymphoma. Study-level background: Patients were dosed intravenously with nivolumab at 3 mg/kg every 2 weeks.

Relapse was seen in all patients after autologous stem cell transplantation, and brentuximab vedotin exposure was variable. On this clone itself: The sample holds other DNA sequences that translate to the same CDR3.

CDR3 length: 13 amino acids. V was cut by 1 base and J by 7 bases, with 8 bases left in between. Germline assignment: CDR1 GTSNPN and CDR2 SVGIG (reference sequence). The method was immunoSEQ multiplex PCR; TCRdb's version includes in-frame clones alone and lacks a portion of them. The sample carries about 21,000 clones, about 68% recorded once. This specimen consisted of peripheral blood mononuclear cells (PBMCs), obtained at baseline. V is TRBV30 and J is TRBJ1-6; no clear D gene. The clonotype was recovered from a human donor with classical Hodgkin lymphoma. CDR3 coding DNA: TGTGCCTGGAGTGCCACCGGCAATTCACCCCTCCACTTT. It translates to CAWSATGNSPLHF. Looking up the rest from reference TRBV30 and TRBJ1-6 gives the full variable domain: SQTIHQWPATLVQPVGSPLSLECTVEGTSNPNLYWYRQAAGRGLQLLFYSVGIGQISSEVPQNLSASRPQDRQFILSSKKLLLSDSGFYLCAWSATGNSPLHFGNGTRLTVT.